One and the same sample provided the 25 T cell receptor beta chains below, sequenced in a study of shared clonotypes between healthy human individuals. Some clones are missing from TCRdb's copy, which holds only in-frame ones; the method was immunoSEQ multiplex PCR. Of millions of clones listed, approximately 95% are singletons. Positive CCR7 selection of CD45RO-negative cells yielded the naive CD8 cells, and terminally differentiated effector memory CD45RA+ cells were excluded. Sequencing used naive CD8+ T cells sorted from blood. Every receptor here comes from a man younger than 30 in good health.

The chain carries TRBV9 and TRBJ2-7; D is possibly TRBD1 (5 bases). V was clipped by 0 bases and J by 0 bases, with 10 bases between them. The CDR3 contains 15 residues. CDR1 and CDR2 from the germline V gene are SGDLS and YYNGEE. The CDR3 coding sequence is TGTGCCAGCAGCGTAGCAGGGTTGCCCTCCTACGAGCAGTACTTC. Translated: CASSVAGLPSYEQYF.

The gene calls are TRBV27 and TRBJ1-4; 8 bases line up with TRBD1. The CDR3 consists of 15 residues. The V gene's germline CDR1 is MNHEY and CDR2 SMNVEV (reference sequence). The ends lost 5 bases at V and 5 bases at J; junction bases unmatched: 7. The chain's CDR3 is CASSPTSGGNEKLFF. CDR3 DNA sequence: TGTGCCAGCAGTCCCACTTCAGGGGGCAATGAAAAACTGTTTTTT.

The gene calls are TRBV6-5 and TRBJ2-2, with D perhaps TRBD1 (6 bases). V was pared by 1 base and J by 6 bases, with 9 bases between. Germline-derived CDR1 and CDR2 are MNHEY and SVGAGI. The CDR3 totals 14 residues. In nucleotides, the CDR3 is TGTGCCAGCAGTTACTGGACAGCCCCCGGGGAGCTGTTTTTT. It encodes CASSYWTAPGELFF.

About this clone: The same CDR3 also results from other DNA sequences found in this sample. The V and J genes are TRBV6-5 and TRBJ2-1; D unresolved. This CDR3 region has 13 residues. Trimming pared 0 bases from V and 3 bases from J, leaving 3 bases between. Germline lookup yields CDR1 MNHEY and CDR2 SVGAGI. For the CDR3, the DNA is TGTGCCAGCAGTTACTCGAGCTACAATGAGCAGTTCTTC. This gives the protein CASSYSSYNEQFF.

A remark on this clone: This sample includes further DNA sequences coding for the same CDR3. CDR3 nucleotides: TGTGCCAGCAGCGTAGACAGCACAGATACGCAGTATTTT. It encodes CASSVDSTDTQYF. This chain joins TRBV9 and TRBJ2-3, with D hard to call. CDR3 length: 13 amino acids. The germline V gene encodes CDR1 SGDLS and CDR2 YYNGEE. The V end was cut by 0 bases, the J end by 0 bases, with 2 bases between.

Only one count was recorded for this clone. Other DNA sequences in the sample encode the same CDR3. The V call is TRBV7-9, the J call TRBJ2-1; weak D call: TRBD1 (5 bases). The germline V and J ends were trimmed by 6 bases and 1 base, with 10 bases remaining between them. CDR3 size: 14 residues. CDR1 is SEHNR and CDR2 is FQNEAQ in the germline V gene (reference sequence). For the CDR3, the DNA is TGTGCCAGCAGTTCGACAGTTTCCTACAATGAGCAGTTCTTC. It codes for CASSSTVSYNEQFF.

This chain's CDR3 is CASSLSWDFNEQFF. The CDR3, as DNA: TGCGCCAGCAGCCTGTCGTGGGACTTTAATGAGCAGTTCTTC. This chain joins TRBV4-1 and TRBJ2-1, with a weak D call TRBD2 (6 bases). The germline gives CDR1 MGHRA, CDR2 YSYEKL. V shed 4 bases and J shed 7 bases, with 14 bases lying between them. The CDR3 runs 14 residues.

This clone turned up a few times. This specimen includes other DNA sequences encoding the same CDR3. The V call is TRBV6-5, the J call TRBJ2-2, with TRBD2 identical over 9 bases. CDR1 is MNHEY and CDR2 is SVGAGI in the germline V gene. The J segment lost 1 base and the V segment lost 6 bases, leaving 3 bases of the junction unmatched. CDR3 length: 15 amino acids. CDR3 nucleotides: TGTGCCAGCAGCCCTAGCGGGGAGAACACCGGGGAGCTGTTTTTT. Encoded protein: CASSPSGENTGELFF.

Points on this clone: Distinct nucleotide sequences in the sample also encode this CDR3. V is TRBV5-6 and J is TRBJ1-6; no clear D gene. CDR1 and CDR2 (germline): SGHDT, YYEEEE. The CDR3 contains 14 residues. V dropped 1 base and J dropped 10 bases, with 12 bases sitting between them. The CDR3 region is CASSLSGIGSPLHF. The CDR3 coding sequence is TGTGCCAGCAGCTTGTCTGGGATTGGCTCACCCCTCCACTTT.

The V call is TRBV7-8, the J call TRBJ1-1; TRBD1 matches at 11 bases. Germline-derived CDR1 and CDR2 are SGHVS and FQNEAQ. With 5 bases clipped from V and 5 bases from J, the junction kept 7 bases outside the gene matches. This CDR3 has 15 residues. CDR3 DNA sequence: TGTGCCAGCAGCGACCCGGGACAGGGGGGGACTGAAGCTTTCTTT. Protein product: CASSDPGQGGTEAFF. The entire variable domain, with the rest obtained from reference TRBV7-8 and TRBJ1-1, is as follows: GAGVSQSPRYKVAKRGQDVALRCDPISGHVSLFWYQQALGQGPEFLTYFQNEAQLDKSGLPSDRFFAERPEGSVSTLKIQRTQQEDSAVYLCASSDPGQGGTEAFFGQGTRLTVV.

The chain couples TRBV11-3 to TRBJ2-3; 13 bases match TRBD2. The J segment lost 4 bases and the V segment lost 3 bases, leaving 7 bases of the junction unmatched. The CDR3 is 17 residues long. Germline V gene lookup returns CDR1 SGHNT and CDR2 YENEEA. CDR3 coding DNA: TGTGCCAGCAGCTTTTCACCGGGACTAGCGGGACCAGATACGCAGTATTTT. Translated, it gives CASSFSPGLAGPDTQYF. Full variable domain (missing parts from reference TRBV11-3 and TRBJ2-3): EAGVVQSPRYKIIEKKQPVAFWCNPISGHNTLYWYLQNLGQGPELLIRYENEEAVDDSQLPKDRFSAERLKGVDSTLKIQPAELGDSAVYLCASSFSPGLAGPDTQYFGPGTRLTVL.

The J gene is TRBJ2-7, the V gene TRBV27, with D unresolved. The V gene's germline CDR1 is MNHEY and CDR2 SMNVEV (reference sequence). This CDR3 has 13 residues. V was pared by 2 bases and J by 4 bases, with 9 bases between. In nucleotides, the CDR3 is TGTGCCAGCAGTTTAGGGATGGGGTACGAGCAGTACTTC. Encoded protein: CASSLGMGYEQYF.

This chain joins TRBV30 and TRBJ2-1; 9 bases are a match to TRBD2. The J segment lost 3 bases and the V segment lost 5 bases, leaving 8 bases of the junction unmatched. Germline V gene sequence: CDR1 GTSNPN, CDR2 SVGIG (reference sequence). The CDR3 has 15 amino acids. DNA for the CDR3: TGTGCCTGGGCGGGAGGGCCTCCGAACTACAATGAGCAGTTCTTC. Protein: CAWAGGPPNYNEQFF.

V usage is TRBV9 and J usage is TRBJ1-1; D is perhaps TRBD1 (6 bases). This CDR3 has 15 amino acids. Trimming removed 4 bases from V and 4 bases from J, with 17 bases in between. CDR1 is SGDLS and CDR2 is YYNGEE in the germline V gene. CDR3 DNA: TGTGCCAGCAGCCCAGACGGGGGGGCCGTCACTGAAGCTTTCTTT. Its protein is CASSPDGGAVTEAFF.

The table lists this clone with a count of one. This chain joins TRBV30 and TRBJ1-6, with TRBD1 matching 8 bases. This CDR3 contains 16 residues. Germline V lookup: CDR1 GTSNPN, CDR2 SVGIG (reference sequence). With 1 base clipped from V and 7 bases from J, the junction kept 9 bases outside the gene matches. DNA of the CDR3: TGTGCCTGGAGTGCTCGTCGCAGGGGGCTGAATTCACCCCTCCACTTT. Residues: CAWSARRRGLNSPLHF.

The chain combines TRBV5-1 with TRBJ2-5; D possibly corresponds to TRBD1 (5 bases). The CDR3 has 13 amino acids. Germline V CDR1 and CDR2: SGHRS, YFSETQ. V dropped 1 base and J dropped 7 bases, with 11 bases sitting between them. CDR3 in amino acids: CASSLTGGATQYF. Here the CDR3 DNA reads TGCGCCAGCAGCTTGACAGGTGGAGCGACCCAGTACTTC.

V is TRBV14 and J is TRBJ1-2; D uncertain. From germline, CDR1 is SGHDN and CDR2 FVKESK. V was shortened by 6 bases and J by 7 bases, with 9 bases between the two germline ends. The length of the CDR3 is 11 residues. CDR3 bases: TGTGCCAGCAGTCTCGGTCGTGGCTACACCTTC. Encoded protein: CASSLGRGYTF.

The chain recombines TRBV29-1 with TRBJ2-7; perhaps TRBD1 as D (6 bases). Trimming cost V 7 bases and J 0 bases, with 13 bases left between them. Germline V gene data show CDR1 as SQVTM and CDR2 as ANQGSEA. The CDR3 is 13 amino acids. As DNA, the CDR3 is TGCAGCGCCGGTCTGGACAGCTCCTACGAGCAGTACTTC. Translation: CSAGLDSSYEQYF.

The V and J genes are TRBV6-6 and TRBJ2-3; no clear D gene. Trimming shortened V by 6 bases and J by 4 bases, and 11 bases separated the two germline ends. Germline CDR1 MNHNY, CDR2 SVGAGI (reference sequence). The CDR3 sequence is 13 residues long. This chain's CDR3 is CASSYLAADTQYF. CDR3 coding DNA: TGTGCCAGCAGCTACCTCGCGGCAGATACGCAGTATTTT.

The chain employs TRBV5-6 and TRBJ1-6, with no clear D. Trimming took off 4 bases at V and 12 bases at J, with 17 bases between the two ends. This CDR3 comprises 14 residues. Germline CDR1 and CDR2: SGHDT and YYEEEE. In DNA, the CDR3 is TGTGCCAGCAGCCCTGACACCTCTATTCAACCCCTCCACTTT. It translates to CASSPDTSIQPLHF.

The chain uses TRBV5-7 and TRBJ2-7; maybe TRBD1 (5 bases). TRBV5-7 is filed as an ORF, its function uncertain. V lost 0 bases, J lost 6 bases, and 10 bases lay in between. The CDR3 extends over 13 amino acids. CDR3 region: CASSLARRVEQYF. CDR3 bases: TGTGCCAGCAGCTTGGCACGCAGGGTCGAGCAGTACTTC.

The chain is built from TRBV27 and TRBJ2-2; 10 bases line up with TRBD2. The V segment lost 6 bases and the J segment 4 bases; nucleotides outside the gene matches: 2. Germline V CDR1 and CDR2: MNHEY, SMNVEV (reference sequence). The CDR3 has 14 amino acids. The chain's CDR3 is CASRPSGSTGELFF. The CDR3, as DNA: TGTGCCAGCAGGCCTAGCGGGAGCACCGGGGAGCTGTTTTTT.

The chain joins TRBV7-9 to TRBJ2-7; 7 bases are shared with TRBD2. After removal of 1 base from V and 1 base from J, the junction contained 4 bases not matched to a gene. The CDR3 is 15 amino acids. Germline V gene lookup returns CDR1 SEHNR and CDR2 FQNEAQ (reference sequence). The CDR3 sequence: CASSLDSGLSYEQYF. The CDR3 DNA is TGTGCCAGCAGCTTAGATAGCGGGTTGTCCTACGAGCAGTACTTC.

This chain connects TRBV29-1 to TRBJ2-3; TRBD2 might be the D (5 bases). Germline V lookup: CDR1 SQVTM, CDR2 ANQGSEA. This CDR3 spans 17 amino acids. Deletions cut 0 bases from V and 5 bases from J, with 21 bases between. CDR3 sequence reads: CSVEEGEGPLGGDTQYF. The CDR3 DNA reads as TGCAGCGTTGAAGAAGGCGAGGGTCCACTTGGTGGAGATACGCAGTATTTT.

The chain recombines TRBV7-3 with TRBJ2-3; D is unresolved. CDR1 and CDR2 from the germline V gene are SGHTA and FQGTGA. The CDR3 totals 15 residues. The V end was cut by 3 bases, the J end by 0 bases, with 10 bases between. The CDR3 reads CASSFLPGSTDTQYF. The CDR3 nucleotides are TGTGCCAGCAGCTTTCTACCAGGCAGCACAGATACGCAGTATTTT.